The 21 T cell receptor beta chains reported below all come from one sample, sequenced in a study of blood T cell repertoires in COVID-19. TCRdb's copy holds only in-frame clones and misses some; the assay was immunoSEQ multiplex PCR. The sample lists approximately 75,000 clones, 65% to 80% occurring once. Sequenced: peripheral blood. Receptor source: a woman of 80 years or more with active or convalescent COVID-19.

This chain links TRBV7-2 with TRBJ2-1, with 9 bases aligning to TRBD2. CDR3 length: 17 residues. V was pared by 1 base and J by 9 bases, with 13 bases of the junction left unmatched. Germline loops: CDR1 SGHTA, CDR2 FQGNSA. DNA for the CDR3: TGTGCCAGCAGCTTAGGTCGCGGGGGGGTAAAGAGGGTTGAGCAGTTCTTC. It is translated as CASSLGRGGVKRVEQFF.

This chain uses TRBV3-1 (or the pseudogene TRBV3-2) with TRBJ2-7, with D possibly being TRBD1 (6 bases). The V end lost 4 bases, the J end lost 3 bases, and 13 bases lay between the germline ends. Per the germline V gene, CDR1 is LGHDT and CDR2 is YNNKEL (reference sequence). The CDR3 sequence is 14 residues long. The CDR3 protein is CASSRNSDSYEQYF. The CDR3, as DNA: TGTGCCAGCAGCCGCAATTCGGACAGCTACGAGCAGTACTTC.

The rearrangement joins TRBV5-5 to TRBJ1-1; weak D call: TRBD1 (6 bases). Germline loops: CDR1 SGHKS, CDR2 YYEKEE (reference sequence). Trimming left V 4 bases short and J 1 base short, with 14 bases between. This CDR3 has 15 residues. The CDR3 reads CASSVPGQENTEAFF. In DNA, the CDR3 is TGTGCCAGCAGCGTGCCGGGACAAGAGAACACTGAAGCTTTCTTT.

The rearrangement joins TRBV19 to TRBJ2-5; the match to TRBD1 covers 9 bases. Germline lookup yields CDR1 LNHDA and CDR2 SQIVND (reference sequence). The CDR3 runs 16 residues. With V trimmed by 2 bases and J by 2 bases, 6 bases remained unmatched. CDR3 nucleotides: TGTGCCAGTAGTATATTCCGGGGACAGGGACAAGAGACCCAGTACTTC. As protein: CASSIFRGQGQETQYF.

The rearrangement joins TRBV3-1 (or the pseudogene TRBV3-2) to TRBJ2-7, with 12 bases matching TRBD1. CDR1 and CDR2 (germline): LGHDT, YNNKEL (reference sequence). The CDR3 is 20 amino acids. V dropped 0 bases and J dropped 2; count of bases not matched to a gene: 14. CDR3 sequence reads: CASSQDGPGQGATTAYEQYF. The CDR3 DNA sequence: TGTGCCAGCAGCCAAGATGGACCGGGACAGGGGGCCACCACCGCCTACGAGCAGTACTTC.

This chain joins TRBV9 and TRBJ1-4; 8 bases match TRBD1. This CDR3 spans 19 amino acids. Germline CDR1 and CDR2: SGDLS and YYNGEE. Losses at the gene ends were 1 base for V and 6 bases for J; bases not matched to a gene: 17. The CDR3 nucleotides read TGTGCCAGCAGCGTAAACGCGGGTAGGGCAGGGGGCGCGCATGAAAAACTGTTTTTT. It specifies CASSVNAGRAGGAHEKLFF.

The J gene is TRBJ1-3, the V gene TRBV5-1; D remains ambiguous. This CDR3 is built from 16 residues. Germline values: CDR1 SGHRS, CDR2 YFSETQ. Trimming took off 0 bases at V and 0 bases at J, with 10 bases between the two ends. DNA of the CDR3: TGCGCCAGCAGCTTGGATGGGTGGAGCTCTGGAAACACCATATATTTT. Translation: CASSLDGWSSGNTIYF. Based on the CDR3 plus reference TRBV5-1 and TRBJ1-3, the full variable domain is KAGVTQTPRYLIKTRGQQVTLSCSPISGHRSVSWYQQTPGQGLQFLFEYFSETQRNKGNFPGRFSGRQFSNSRSEMNVSTLELGDSALYLCASSLDGWSSGNTIYFGEGSWLTVV.

This sequence joins TRBV19 and TRBJ1-5; D is perhaps TRBD1 (5 bases). Germline V gene lookup returns CDR1 LNHDA and CDR2 SQIVND (reference sequence). Trimming removed 6 bases from V and 7 bases from J, with 22 bases in between. This CDR3 region has 16 residues. CDR3 DNA: TGTGCCAGTAGCAATTTACCGGGGGTTACAGGACAGCCCCAGCATTTT. This sequence encodes CASSNLPGVTGQPQHF.

V is TRBV7-2 and J is TRBJ2-5; 7 nucleotides line up with TRBD1. CDR1 is SGHTA, CDR2 FQGNSA, per germline. The CDR3 sequence is 15 residues long. V dropped 5 bases and J dropped 2; count of bases not matched to a gene: 8. The CDR3 sequence is CASSLWGQPQETQYF. In DNA, the CDR3 is TGTGCCAGCAGCCTATGGGGACAGCCTCAAGAGACCCAGTACTTC.

This rearrangement joins TRBV10-2 to TRBJ2-2; TRBD2 agrees at 7 bases. Germline assignment: CDR1 WSHSY and CDR2 SAAADI. The CDR3 has 13 amino acids. With V trimmed by 6 bases and J by 4 bases, 2 bases remained unmatched. The CDR3: CASRGRGTGELFF. CDR3 nucleotide sequence: TGCGCCAGCAGGGGGAGGGGCACCGGGGAGCTGTTTTTT.

The rearrangement links TRBV9 to TRBJ1-5; D is undetermined. Germline-derived CDR1 and CDR2 are SGDLS and YYNGEE. V was trimmed by 0 bases and J by 4 bases, leaving 8 bases between them. This CDR3 spans 14 amino acids. The CDR3 spells CASSVGSTNQPQHF. CDR3 in DNA: TGTGCCAGCAGCGTAGGATCAACAAATCAGCCCCAGCATTTT.

The chain employs TRBV18 and TRBJ2-3; 8 nucleotides line up with TRBD1. Germline V gene lookup returns CDR1 KGHSH and CDR2 LQKENI. With V trimmed by 4 bases and J by 2 bases, 5 bases remained unmatched. The CDR3 runs 15 residues. The CDR3 sequence is CASSQRQGHTDTQYF. CDR3 nucleotide sequence: TGTGCCAGCTCACAACGACAGGGGCACACAGATACGCAGTATTTT.

The V and J genes are TRBV7-2 and TRBJ2-7, with 10 bases lining up with TRBD1. V trimming: 5 bases; J trimming: 2 bases; junction bases outside the gene matches: 6. Looked up from germline, CDR1 is SGHTA and CDR2 is FQGNSA. This CDR3 contains 15 residues. This chain's CDR3 is CASSPQTGGPYEQYF. The CDR3 DNA reads TGTGCCAGCAGCCCTCAGACAGGGGGCCCCTACGAGCAGTACTTC.

This clone was seen more than once but under ten times. The rearrangement joins TRBV30 to TRBJ2-7, with D perhaps matching TRBD1 (6 bases). Germline V lookup: CDR1 GTSNPN, CDR2 SVGIG (reference sequence). The CDR3 spans 14 residues. V lost 3 bases and J 3 bases, leaving 15 bases between the germline ends. The CDR3 nucleotides are TGTGCCTGGAGAACCCTTGGGGGCAGCTACGAGCAGTACTTC. Translating it yields CAWRTLGGSYEQYF. Full variable domain (missing parts from reference TRBV30 and TRBJ2-7): SQTIHQWPATLVQPVGSPLSLECTVEGTSNPNLYWYRQAAGRGLQLLFYSVGIGQISSEVPQNLSASRPQDRQFILSSKKLLLSDSGFYLCAWRTLGGSYEQYFGPGTRLTVT.

The chain couples TRBV27 to TRBJ1-2; TRBD1 agrees at 9 bases. This CDR3 spans 14 amino acids. Germline assignment: CDR1 MNHEY and CDR2 SMNVEV (reference sequence). V dropped 6 bases and J dropped 3; count of bases not matched to a gene: 5. CDR3 region: CASRTGGADYGYTF. For the CDR3, the DNA is TGTGCCAGCAGAACAGGGGGCGCGGACTATGGCTACACCTTC.

The table lists this clone with a count of one. V gene TRBV6-4 combines with J gene TRBJ1-1; possibly TRBD1 for D (5 bases). The V end was cut by 5 bases, the J end by 1 base, with 8 bases between. CDR3 length: 13 residues. The V gene's germline CDR1 is MRHNA and CDR2 SNTAGT. CDR3 nucleotides: TGTGCCAGCAGTCGTACAGGGAACACTGAAGCTTTCTTT. Translation gives CASSRTGNTEAFF.

The gene calls are TRBV7-2 and TRBJ1-2; D is undetermined. V shed 4 bases and J shed 0 bases, with 9 bases lying between them. The CDR3 contains 14 residues. Germline V gene data show CDR1 as SGHTA and CDR2 as FQGNSA. The CDR3 DNA is TGTGCCAGCAGCTCCAGGAACGCTAACTATGGCTACACCTTC. Protein sequence: CASSSRNANYGYTF.

The J gene is TRBJ2-7, the V gene TRBV7-2, with 10 nucleotides matching TRBD1. CDR3 size: 15 residues. CDR1 SGHTA and CDR2 FQGNSA come from the germline V gene. V dropped 4 bases and J dropped 4; count of bases not matched to a gene: 7. CDR3 bases: TGTGCCAGCAGCTCGACCCCGGGACAGGGGTACGAGCAGTACTTC. Translation: CASSSTPGQGYEQYF.

The chain uses TRBV27 and TRBJ1-2, with 10 bases fitting TRBD1. The CDR3 sequence is 13 residues long. Germline V gene sequence: CDR1 MNHEY, CDR2 SMNVEV (reference sequence). The V and J ends lost 5 bases and 7 bases, in that order; junction bases with no gene match: 4. CDR3 DNA: TGTGCCAGCAGTCGACAGGGGGCTCGTGGCTACACCTTC. Its protein is CASSRQGARGYTF.

The chain employs TRBV6-2 or TRBV6-3 and TRBJ1-5, with unresolved D. V dropped 1 base and J dropped 8 bases, with 9 bases sitting between them. This CDR3 is 13 amino acids long. Germline CDR1 is MNHEY and CDR2 is SVGEGT. The CDR3 sequence: CASSYWALEPQHF. CDR3 sequence (DNA): TGTGCCAGCAGTTACTGGGCCTTGGAGCCCCAGCATTTT.

The chain couples TRBV19 to TRBJ1-2; weak D call: TRBD1 (5 bases). Germline CDR1 LNHDA, CDR2 SQIVND (reference sequence). This CDR3 is built from 12 residues. Trimming left V 6 bases short and J 5 bases short, with 10 bases between. CDR3 sequence (DNA): TGTGCCAGTAGCGGGGGAGAGTATGGCTACACCTTC. The encoded protein is CASSGGEYGYTF. The full variable domain, rest sourced from reference TRBV19 and TRBJ1-2, is DGGITQSPKYLFRKEGQNVTLSCEQNLNHDAMYWYRQDPGQGLRLIYYSQIVNDFQKGDIAEGYSVSREKKESFPLTVTSAQKNPTAFYLCASSGGEYGYTFGSGTRLTVV.